The 32 T cell receptor beta chains below come from one sample, sequenced in a study of chemoradiotherapy in HPV16-positive cancers. This table comes from immunoSEQ multiplex PCR, and its TCRdb copy is limited to in-frame clones, with some not included. Of some 11,000 clones in the sample, over 65% were seen once. The sample was taken from a patient who underwent chemoradiotherapy. The source is a human donor with HPV-associated anogenital cancer.

This clone appeared a single time. This chain's CDR3 is CASSWERAIAYEQYF. The CDR3, as DNA: TGTGCCAGCAGTTGGGAGCGGGCTATAGCCTACGAGCAGTACTTC. V gene TRBV28 combines with J gene TRBJ2-7; a weak D match, TRBD2 (6 bases). The CDR3 sequence is 15 residues long. The V gene lost 4 bases and the J gene lost 2 bases, with 15 bases spanning the gap. Germline V lookup: CDR1 MDHEN, CDR2 SYDVKM.

The CDR3 DNA follows: TGCGCCAGCAGCTTGATGGGACGGCAACAAGAGACCCAGTACTTC. This encodes CASSLMGRQQETQYF. This chain links TRBV5-1 with TRBJ2-5, with D tentatively TRBD1 or TRBD2 (5 bases each). The CDR3 totals 15 residues. Trimming stripped 1 base from V and 2 bases from J, with 12 bases between. CDR1 is SGHRS and CDR2 is YFSETQ in the germline V gene.

The chain combines TRBV14 with TRBJ1-1, with D hard to call. The germline gives CDR1 SGHDN, CDR2 FVKESK. The CDR3 is 11 residues long. Trimming took off 4 bases at V and 6 bases at J, with 6 bases between the two ends. The CDR3 DNA reads TGTGCCAGCAGCCCGGGCGCTGAAGCTTTCTTT. Residues: CASSPGAEAFF.

The chain is built from TRBV29-1 and TRBJ1-1; 7 bases are a match to TRBD1. This CDR3 contains 13 residues. The germline V gene has CDR1 SQVTM and CDR2 ANQGSEA. Trimming at V came to 3 bases and at J to 3 bases, leaving 4 bases not matched to a gene. The CDR3: CSVEAGGHTEAFF. The CDR3 DNA sequence: TGCAGCGTTGAGGCAGGGGGTCACACTGAAGCTTTCTTT.

The rearrangement links TRBV9 to TRBJ2-3; D is uncertain. Trimming took off 0 bases at V and 0 bases at J, with 11 bases between the two ends. CDR1 is SGDLS, CDR2 YYNGEE, per germline. The CDR3 runs to 16 residues. CDR3: CASSVEAVLSTDTQYF. The CDR3 bases are TGTGCCAGCAGCGTAGAGGCGGTGCTGAGCACAGATACGCAGTATTTT.

The chain combines TRBV19 with TRBJ1-2; 8 bases are shared with TRBD1. The trim removed 10 bases at V and 5 bases at J, leaving 9 bases unmatched. The CDR3 runs to 13 residues. Germline assignment: CDR1 LNHDA and CDR2 SQIVND (reference sequence). CDR3 sequence reads: CATKQGQDYGYTF. Here the CDR3 DNA reads TGTGCCACCAAACAGGGACAGGATTATGGCTACACCTTC.

The chain carries TRBV7-2 and TRBJ2-7; 8 bases match TRBD2. After removal of 5 bases from V and 2 bases from J, the junction contained 8 bases not matched to a gene. Germline loops: CDR1 SGHTA, CDR2 FQGNSA. The CDR3 is made up of 15 amino acids. Written as DNA, the CDR3 is TGTGCCAGCAGCCCCCCCGGACTAGCAACCTACGAGCAGTACTTC. It is translated as CASSPPGLATYEQYF.

This clone occurred a few times. The chain joins TRBV6-1 to TRBJ1-1, with D possibly TRBD1 on 6 matching bases. V was clipped by 2 bases and J by 6 bases, with 16 bases between them. The CDR3 is 15 amino acids. CDR1 is MNHNS, CDR2 SASEGT, per germline. This CDR3 reads CASSEINRVFSEAFF. The CDR3 bases are TGTGCCAGCAGTGAAATTAACAGGGTGTTCTCTGAAGCTTTCTTT.

This chain links TRBV5-4 with TRBJ2-2; D remains ambiguous. Per germline, CDR1 SGHNT and CDR2 YYREEE (reference sequence). V lost 4 bases and J lost 3, with 4 bases in between. This CDR3 has 12 residues. The CDR3 here is CASSRDTGELFF. CDR3 nucleotides: TGTGCCAGCAGCCGGGACACCGGGGAGCTGTTTTTT.

The rearrangement joins TRBV4-2 to TRBJ2-1, with TRBD2 identical over 7 bases. V was pared by 1 base and J by 4 bases, with 7 bases of the junction left unmatched. The CDR3 spans 16 residues. Germline CDR1 and CDR2: LGHNA and YNFKEQ. This CDR3 is CASSQVGGGPYNEQFF. In nucleotides, the CDR3 is TGTGCCAGCAGCCAAGTCGGCGGGGGTCCTTACAATGAGCAGTTCTTC.

This clone appeared a few times. The chain recombines TRBV7-9 with TRBJ2-2; either TRBD1 or TRBD2 may supply D (5 bases each). The CDR3 length is 15 residues. V was shortened by 5 bases and J by 0 bases, with 10 bases between the two germline ends. Germline V gives CDR1 SEHNR, CDR2 FQNEAQ (reference sequence). The CDR3 region is CASSHGTPNTGELFF. The CDR3, as DNA: TGTGCCAGCAGCCACGGGACGCCGAACACCGGGGAGCTGTTTTTT.

The CDR3 sequence is CASSLEAHSLAYEQYF. The DNA for the CDR3 is TGCGCCAGCAGCTTGGAGGCCCACAGCTTAGCCTACGAGCAGTACTTC. The V and J genes are TRBV5-1 and TRBJ2-7; D unresolved. Germline CDR1 reads SGHRS; CDR2 reads YFSETQ. V lost 0 bases and J lost 2, with 15 bases in between. The CDR3 sequence is 16 residues long.

The CDR3 sequence is CASSWTSGEYTQYF. The CDR3 coding sequence is TGTGCCAGCAGTTGGACTAGCGGGGAATATACGCAGTATTTT. The rearrangement uses TRBV6-5 and TRBJ2-3, with 12 bases fitting TRBD2. CDR1 and CDR2 (germline): MNHEY, SVGAGI. This CDR3 is 14 amino acids long. Trimming at V came to 4 bases and at J to 7 bases, leaving 3 bases not matched to a gene.

This clone showed up just once. The chain joins TRBV6-1 to TRBJ1-4; 7 bases line up with TRBD1. V trimming: 4 bases; J trimming: 0 bases; junction bases outside the gene matches: 2. Germline loops: CDR1 MNHNS, CDR2 SASEGT. There are 15 residues in the CDR3. CDR3 DNA sequence: TGTGCCAGCAGTGGGGGGACAGCAACTAATGAAAAACTGTTTTTT. This sequence encodes CASSGGTATNEKLFF.

This chain uses TRBV28 with TRBJ2-7, with no clear D. There are 12 residues in the CDR3. The V gene lost 3 bases and the J gene lost 7 bases, with 10 bases spanning the gap. CDR1 MDHEN and CDR2 SYDVKM come from the germline V gene. For the CDR3, the DNA is TGTGCCAGCAGTTTGGGTCTCCCTGAGCAGTACTTC. The encoded protein is CASSLGLPEQYF.

This clone was found a few times. The V call is TRBV11-3, the J call TRBJ1-4; the D is unclear. From germline, CDR1 is SGHNT and CDR2 YENEEA. Trimming removed 0 bases at V and 5 bases at J, with 13 bases between. The CDR3 length is 16 residues. CDR3 region: CASSLDPAAPNEKLFF. In DNA form, the CDR3 reads TGTGCCAGCAGCTTAGATCCCGCGGCACCGAATGAAAAACTGTTTTTT. Using reference TRBV11-3 and TRBJ1-4 for the parts outside the CDR3, the full variable domain is EAGVVQSPRYKIIEKKQPVAFWCNPISGHNTLYWYLQNLGQGPELLIRYENEEAVDDSQLPKDRFSAERLKGVDSTLKIQPAELGDSAVYLCASSLDPAAPNEKLFFGSGTQLSVL.

This clone has only a few counts. V gene TRBV11-1 combines with J gene TRBJ1-6; 7 bases fit TRBD1. Germline values: CDR1 SGHAT, CDR2 FQDESV (reference sequence). The trim removed 3 bases at V and 8 bases at J, leaving 7 bases unmatched. This CDR3 is 15 amino acids long. The CDR3 DNA sequence: TGTGCCAGCAGCTTGAGCCGTACAGGGGATTCACCCCTCCACTTT. Protein sequence: CASSLSRTGDSPLHF.

The V call is TRBV19, the J call TRBJ2-5; TRBD1 or TRBD2 may be the D gene (5 bases each). Germline V gives CDR1 LNHDA, CDR2 SQIVND (reference sequence). V was pared by 4 bases and J by 3 bases, with 21 bases between. This CDR3 contains 17 residues. CDR3 DNA: TGTGCCAGTAGTACCACCCGGGGCCTTCTCTTCGAAGAGACCCAGTACTTC. Its protein is CASSTTRGLLFEETQYF.

This clone was seen just once. The rearrangement joins TRBV5-1 to TRBJ2-5; 9 bases are shared with TRBD2. Per the germline V gene, CDR1 is SGHRS and CDR2 is YFSETQ. The V segment lost 0 bases and the J segment 2 bases; nucleotides outside the gene matches: 5. This CDR3 region has 16 residues. CDR3 region: CASSLVGGGAQETQYF. The CDR3 DNA reads as TGCGCCAGCAGCTTGGTAGGCGGGGGGGCTCAAGAGACCCAGTACTTC.

V gene TRBV5-1 combines with J gene TRBJ2-7; 7 nucleotides match TRBD2. Trimming cost V 0 bases and J 3 bases; bases outside gene matches: 6. The CDR3 loop spans 15 amino acids. Germline loops: CDR1 SGHRS, CDR2 YFSETQ. The CDR3 sequence is CASSLGPGTNYEQYF. CDR3 nucleotides: TGCGCCAGCAGCTTGGGCCCCGGGACTAACTACGAGCAGTACTTC. The variable domain in full, completed from reference TRBV5-1 and TRBJ2-7, reads KAGVTQTPRYLIKTRGQQVTLSCSPISGHRSVSWYQQTPGQGLQFLFEYFSETQRNKGNFPGRFSGRQFSNSRSEMNVSTLELGDSALYLCASSLGPGTNYEQYFGPGTRLTVT.

The chain employs TRBV9 and TRBJ1-1; D is undetermined. Germline CDR1 reads SGDLS; CDR2 reads YYNGEE. V lost 5 bases and J lost 0, with 14 bases in between. The CDR3 has 15 residues. In nucleotides, the CDR3 is TGTGCCAGCAGTGTGTGGAGCAACATGAACACTGAAGCTTTCTTT. It codes for CASSVWSNMNTEAFF.

The rearrangement joins TRBV27 to TRBJ2-3; D is uncertain. CDR3 size: 14 residues. Germline V gene lookup returns CDR1 MNHEY and CDR2 SMNVEV (reference sequence). Trimming cost V 3 bases and J 6 bases, with 13 bases left between them. CDR3 sequence reads: CASSFGRNPDTQYF. As DNA, the CDR3 is TGTGCCAGCAGTTTCGGCCGGAATCCCGATACGCAGTATTTT.

The V and J genes are TRBV19 and TRBJ2-7; maybe TRBD1 (5 bases). This CDR3 is built from 13 residues. Germline assignment: CDR1 LNHDA and CDR2 SQIVND (reference sequence). V was pared by 4 bases and J by 4 bases, with 11 bases between. Here the CDR3 DNA reads TGTGCCAGTAGTACCAGCTACAGGTACGAGCAGTACTTC. Translating it yields CASSTSYRYEQYF.

V gene TRBV11-2 combines with J gene TRBJ1-1; 7 nucleotides agree with TRBD1. Germline V gene sequence: CDR1 SGHAT, CDR2 FQNNGV. V dropped 1 base and J dropped 8; count of bases not matched to a gene: 4. This CDR3 contains 13 residues. The CDR3 region has the DNA TGTGCCAGCAGCTTAGGACAGGGCTTGGAAGCTTTCTTT. Its protein product is CASSLGQGLEAFF.

The chain carries TRBV4-2 and TRBJ2-7, with TRBD1 matching over 8 bases. With 3 bases clipped from V and 5 bases from J, the junction kept 12 bases outside the gene matches. The CDR3 consists of 16 residues. Germline assignment: CDR1 LGHNA and CDR2 YNFKEQ. The CDR3, as DNA: TGTGCCAGCAGCCAGTATGCTGACAGGGGCGGCAACGAGCAGTACTTC. It is translated as CASSQYADRGGNEQYF.

As for this clone: Other DNA variants within this sample encode the same CDR3. The chain couples TRBV20-1 to TRBJ1-1; D gene unclear. This CDR3 has 11 residues. Germline V lookup: CDR1 DFQATT, CDR2 SNEGSKA (reference sequence). With 1 base removed from V and 1 base from J, the gap between germline ends came to 1 base. CDR3: CSARGNTEAFF. The CDR3 DNA reads TGCAGTGCTAGAGGGAACACTGAAGCTTTCTTT.

The chain has TRBV5-6 and TRBJ1-2; the match to TRBD1 covers 7 bases. The CDR3 spans 14 residues. Germline V CDR1 and CDR2: SGHDT, YYEEEE. Unmatched junction bases numbered 7, after V lost 0 bases and J lost 8 bases. CDR3 protein: CASSLGDSLGGYTF. CDR3 DNA sequence: TGTGCCAGCAGCTTGGGGGACAGCCTCGGAGGCTACACCTTC.

The V and J genes are TRBV4-2 and TRBJ2-3, with 9 bases identical to TRBD2. V trimming: 4 bases; J trimming: 6 bases; junction bases outside the gene matches: 20. CDR3 length: 19 residues. Germline lookup yields CDR1 LGHNA and CDR2 YNFKEQ. CDR3 region: CASSLPGRQAGGPGDTQYF. The CDR3 DNA is TGTGCCAGCAGCCTCCCGGGAAGGCAAGCGGGGGGACCGGGGGATACGCAGTATTTT.

The CDR3, as DNA: TGTGCCACCTCGCCGTCTAGACTAGCGGGGGGTCACTCACGCACAGATACGCAGTATTTT. This sequence encodes CATSPSRLAGGHSRTDTQYF. The gene calls are TRBV19 and TRBJ2-3; 13 positions match TRBD2. The CDR3 has 20 amino acids. CDR1 is LNHDA, CDR2 SQIVND, per germline (reference sequence). V lost 10 bases, J lost 1 base, and 20 bases stayed unmatched. Full variable domain (remainder filled in from reference TRBV19 and TRBJ2-3): DGGITQSPKYLFRKEGQNVTLSCEQNLNHDAMYWYRQDPGQGLRLIYYSQIVNDFQKGDIAEGYSVSREKKESFPLTVTSAQKNPTAFYLCATSPSRLAGGHSRTDTQYFGPGTRLTVL.

The chain uses TRBV19 and TRBJ1-3; D is possibly TRBD1 (5 bases). Trimming took off 3 bases at V and 6 bases at J, with 15 bases between the two ends. Germline lookup yields CDR1 LNHDA and CDR2 SQIVND (reference sequence). This CDR3 comprises 15 residues. The CDR3 spells CASSMLQGYLNTIYF. In DNA, the CDR3 is TGTGCCAGTAGTATGCTTCAGGGTTATTTAAACACCATATATTTT.

This clone came up a few times. The rearrangement uses TRBV7-2 and TRBJ2-5, with 10 bases fitting TRBD1. The CDR3 totals 16 residues. Per germline, CDR1 SGHTA and CDR2 FQGNSA. Trimming at V came to 4 bases and at J to 4 bases, leaving 9 bases not matched to a gene. The CDR3 loop reads CASSSKWTGGTETQYF. CDR3 sequence (DNA): TGTGCCAGCAGCTCAAAATGGACAGGGGGTACAGAGACCCAGTACTTC.

The chain carries TRBV9 and TRBJ2-1; D possibly corresponds to TRBD2 (6 bases). The length of the CDR3 is 13 residues. Germline V CDR1 and CDR2: SGDLS, YYNGEE. Trimming left V 4 bases short and J 9 bases short, with 14 bases between. The CDR3 loop is CASSPPEGFEQFF. CDR3 nucleotide sequence: TGTGCCAGCAGCCCTCCGGAGGGCTTTGAGCAGTTCTTC.